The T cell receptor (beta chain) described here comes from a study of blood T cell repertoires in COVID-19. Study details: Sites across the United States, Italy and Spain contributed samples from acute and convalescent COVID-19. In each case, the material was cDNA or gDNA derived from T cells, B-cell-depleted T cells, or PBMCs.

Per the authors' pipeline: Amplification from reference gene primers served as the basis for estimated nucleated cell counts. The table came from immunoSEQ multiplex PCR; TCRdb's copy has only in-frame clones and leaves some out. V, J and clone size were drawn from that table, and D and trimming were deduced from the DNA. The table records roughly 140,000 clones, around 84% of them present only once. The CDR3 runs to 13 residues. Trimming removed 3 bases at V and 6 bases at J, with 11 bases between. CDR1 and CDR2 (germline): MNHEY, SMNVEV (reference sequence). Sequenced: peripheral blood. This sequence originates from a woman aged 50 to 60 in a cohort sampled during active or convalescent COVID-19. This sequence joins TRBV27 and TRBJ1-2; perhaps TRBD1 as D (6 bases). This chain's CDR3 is CASSFRGYDGYTF. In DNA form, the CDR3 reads TGTGCCAGCAGTTTCAGGGGATACGATGGCTACACCTTC.